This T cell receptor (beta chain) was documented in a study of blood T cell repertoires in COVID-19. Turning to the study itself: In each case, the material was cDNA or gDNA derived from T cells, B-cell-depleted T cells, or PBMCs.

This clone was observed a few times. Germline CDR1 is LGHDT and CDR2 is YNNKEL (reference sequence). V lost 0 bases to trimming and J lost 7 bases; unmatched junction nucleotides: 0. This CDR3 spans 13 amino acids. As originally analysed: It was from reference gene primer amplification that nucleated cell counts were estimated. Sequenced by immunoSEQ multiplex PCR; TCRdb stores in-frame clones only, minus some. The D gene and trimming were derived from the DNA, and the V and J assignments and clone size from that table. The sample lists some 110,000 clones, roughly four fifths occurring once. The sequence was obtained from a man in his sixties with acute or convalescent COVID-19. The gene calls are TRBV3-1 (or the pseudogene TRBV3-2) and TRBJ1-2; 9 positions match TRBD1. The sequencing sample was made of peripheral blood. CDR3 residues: CASSQEGQGGYTF. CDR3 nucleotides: TGTGCCAGCAGCCAAGAGGGACAGGGTGGCTACACCTTC.